The rows below give T cell receptor beta chains drawn from one sample of a study of untreated major depressive disorder. TCRdb's copy holds only in-frame clones and misses some; the assay was immunoSEQ multiplex PCR. The sample comprises more than 20,000 clones, approximately 92% of which are singletons, and roughly 0.33% rests with the top ten. The sequenced material came from CD4+ T cells from PBMCs. All receptors come from a man in his thirties or forties in good health. The CDR3 runs from the conserved cysteine through the conserved F or W. A D gene is named only where the DNA matches it firmly. The size field is filled for only some rows; it gives once, few, many or a size class.

clone size,V gene,J gene,D gene,CDR3 DNA,CDR3 protein
NA,TRBV18,TRBJ2-5,NA,TGTGCCAGCTCACAGGCCAGGATAGGAGAGACCCAGTACTTC,CASSQARIGETQYF
NA,TRBV12-5,TRBJ1-1,NA,TGTGCTAGTGGTTTGCTCTCTGGCACTGAAGCTTTCTTT,CASGLLSGTEAFF
NA,TRBV6-5,TRBJ1-2,NA,TGTGCCAGCAGTTACTCGACGTACAGGTCTGGCTACACCTTC,CASSYSTYRSGYTF
NA,TRBV5-4,TRBJ1-1,NA,TGTGCCAGCAGGGGGGAGGTCGGGGTGAACACTGAAGCTTTCTTT,CASRGEVGVNTEAFF
few,TRBV4-3,TRBJ1-3,NA,TGCGCCAGCAGCCAAGAACTTTCTAGTGTAGGGGACCGACCCTTT,CASSQELSSVGDRPF
NA,TRBV6-5,TRBJ1-2,NA,TGTGCCAGCAGCTACCAGGGACGGCTTAACTATGGCTACACCTTC,CASSYQGRLNYGYTF
NA,TRBV4-1,TRBJ1-2,TRBD1,TGCGCCAGCAGCCAACCAGGACAGGGGACCTATGGCTACACCTTC,CASSQPGQGTYGYTF
NA,TRBV6-5,TRBJ2-3,TRBD2,TGTGCCAGCAGTTACGAAGCGGGAGCCCCGGATACGCAGTATTTT,CASSYEAGAPDTQYF
NA,TRBV6-5,TRBJ1-2,NA,TGTGCCAGCAGTTACCGAGGCAATCCTGGCTACACCTTC,CASSYRGNPGYTF
NA,TRBV2,TRBJ2-7,TRBD2,TGTGCCAGCAGTGTACTAGCGGGGGACTACGAGCAGTACTTC,CASSVLAGDYEQYF
NA,TRBV6-1,TRBJ2-3,NA,TGTGCCAGCAGTGAAATGGTTACTAGCACAGATACGCAGTATTTT,CASSEMVTSTDTQYF
NA,TRBV6-1,TRBJ1-5,NA,TGTGCCAGCAGTGTACAGGAATATCAGCCCCAGCATTTT,CASSVQEYQPQHF
NA,TRBV15,TRBJ2-7,TRBD2,TGTGCCACCAGCAGAGATGTCGTAGCGGGGGAGCAGTACTTC,CATSRDVVAGEQYF
NA,TRBV4-3,TRBJ2-7,TRBD2,TGCGCCAGCAGCCAAGACCTGGGACTAGCGGTCTACGAGCAGTACTTC,CASSQDLGLAVYEQYF
NA,TRBV20-1,TRBJ1-1,NA,TGCAGTGCTAGAATGAACACTGAAGCTTTCTTT,CSARMNTEAFF
NA,TRBV6-6,TRBJ1-6,TRBD1,TGTGCCAGCAGCAGGGGGCTTGGGAATTCACCCCTCCACTTT,CASSRGLGNSPLHF
once,TRBV19,TRBJ1-2,NA,TGTGCCAGTAGTTCATCGACAGTCCCCAACTATGGCTACACCTTC,CASSSSTVPNYGYTF
NA,TRBV6-5,TRBJ1-3,NA,TGTGCCAGCAGTTACTCTTTCGGGATCACTGGAAACACCATATATTTT,CASSYSFGITGNTIYF
NA,TRBV5-1,TRBJ2-3,NA,TGCGCCAGCAGCTTAGGGGGAGGCCCTAGCACAGATACGCAGTATTTT,CASSLGGGPSTDTQYF
NA,TRBV11-2,TRBJ1-1,TRBD1,TGTGCCAGCAGCCTGGGACAGGGTAGTACTGAAGCTTTCTTT,CASSLGQGSTEAFF